These T cell receptor beta chains were read from a single sample in a study of T cells in localized non-small cell lung cancer. Sequencing was performed with immunoSEQ multiplex PCR; in TCRdb, only in-frame clones are kept and a portion is missing. The sample yields approximately 24,000 clones, more than 65% seen once. This material consisted of peripheral blood, taken before any cancer treatment. Receptor source: a man aged 40 to 75 with stage III squamous cell lung carcinoma. CDR3s include the opening cysteine and the closing phenylalanine or tryptophan. D genes are given only for firm matches. Rows give clone size only sometimes, using once, few, many, or a class for an expanded clone.

size	D	V	J	CDR3
NA	NA	TRBV10-1	TRBJ1-1	CASSEMGEAFF
NA	NA	TRBV14	TRBJ1-1	CASSHSGNEAFF
NA	TRBD2	TRBV7-8	TRBJ2-1	CASANRQAGGFVSYNEQFF
NA	NA	TRBV2	TRBJ1-4	CASRRDHNEKLFF
NA	NA	TRBV5-1	TRBJ2-5	CASSTRDSWVAAQYF
NA	NA	TRBV27	TRBJ1-3	CASSLHPSSGNTIYF
once	TRBD2	TRBV30	TRBJ2-1	CAWRSDLAGGYNEQFF
NA	NA	TRBV5-6	TRBJ2-5	CASSPPEDQETQYF
NA	NA	TRBV7-6	TRBJ2-3	CASSWALGGGTDTQYF
medium-sized	NA	TRBV9	TRBJ2-2	CASGSTNTGELFF
few	TRBD2	TRBV7-9	TRBJ2-2	CASSLGSRGVFEELFF
NA	TRBD2	TRBV19	TRBJ2-1	CASSDGRGFYNEQFF
NA	NA	TRBV30	TRBJ1-2	CAWSQGNYGYTF
NA	NA	TRBV5-1	TRBJ2-7	CASSSTNKAYEQYF
NA	NA	TRBV6-1	TRBJ1-5	CASSVSGQNNQPQHF
once	NA	TRBV7-3	TRBJ2-3	CASSSWGHGGGTDTQYF
NA	NA	TRBV2	TRBJ1-4	CASIRGEKLFF
NA	NA	TRBV19	TRBJ1-5	CASSIITGYQPQHF
NA	TRBD1	TRBV14	TRBJ2-1	CASSPRISGTGEGEQFF
NA	NA	TRBV19	TRBJ2-3	CASRIQRHTDTQYF
NA	NA	TRBV6-5	TRBJ1-2	CASSSDTSGYTF
NA	NA	TRBV6-1	TRBJ1-2	CASSEHPSQPGWGYTF
NA	TRBD1	TRBV6-1	TRBJ1-5	CASSITGGAGQPQHF
NA	TRBD1	TRBV5-6	TRBJ2-5	CASSLPGTDEETQYF
NA	NA	TRBV10-1	TRBJ2-7	CASSDSPYEQYF
once	TRBD2	TRBV10-3	TRBJ2-5	CAIRGRLAGGYQETQYF
NA	TRBD2	TRBV7-6	TRBJ2-1	CASSTNLLTGTSGYNEQFF
NA	NA	TRBV6-5	TRBJ2-7	CASSPGGGGYEQYF
NA	TRBD2	TRBV29-1	TRBJ2-5	CSVRTGGQETQYF
NA	NA	TRBV10-3	TRBJ1-2	CAISEAGGARDGYTF
NA	NA	TRBV5-1	TRBJ1-4	CASSLALTENEKLFF
NA	NA	TRBV10-3	TRBJ1-2	CAINRRGRESYGYTF
NA	NA	TRBV7-2	TRBJ2-7	CASSFEGPTQYF
NA	NA	TRBV5-1	TRBJ1-6	CASSLAGQLNSPLHF
NA	NA	TRBV5-4	TRBJ2-7	CASSWSGANYEQYF
few	NA	TRBV29-1	TRBJ1-2	CSVEDLSRGKGGYTF
NA	NA	TRBV4-1	TRBJ2-2	CASSPLNAGIGELFF
NA	NA	TRBV5-1	TRBJ1-2	CASSPSGRKEYGYTF
medium-sized	NA	TRBV9	TRBJ2-1	CASSPFHGDEQFF
NA	TRBD2	TRBV11-2	TRBJ2-1	CASSFFRGEAYNEQFF
few	NA	TRBV11-3	TRBJ2-7	CASSLDTAYEQYF
NA	NA	TRBV10-2	TRBJ2-5	CATSKETQYF
NA	TRBD2	TRBV28	TRBJ2-1	CASLGGLGQFF
NA	TRBD2	TRBV6-6	TRBJ2-5	CASRSGLVLETQYF
NA	TRBD1	TRBV5-6	TRBJ2-1	CASSRDRGYNEQFF
NA	NA	TRBV19	TRBJ2-2	CASSIWTDGGELFF